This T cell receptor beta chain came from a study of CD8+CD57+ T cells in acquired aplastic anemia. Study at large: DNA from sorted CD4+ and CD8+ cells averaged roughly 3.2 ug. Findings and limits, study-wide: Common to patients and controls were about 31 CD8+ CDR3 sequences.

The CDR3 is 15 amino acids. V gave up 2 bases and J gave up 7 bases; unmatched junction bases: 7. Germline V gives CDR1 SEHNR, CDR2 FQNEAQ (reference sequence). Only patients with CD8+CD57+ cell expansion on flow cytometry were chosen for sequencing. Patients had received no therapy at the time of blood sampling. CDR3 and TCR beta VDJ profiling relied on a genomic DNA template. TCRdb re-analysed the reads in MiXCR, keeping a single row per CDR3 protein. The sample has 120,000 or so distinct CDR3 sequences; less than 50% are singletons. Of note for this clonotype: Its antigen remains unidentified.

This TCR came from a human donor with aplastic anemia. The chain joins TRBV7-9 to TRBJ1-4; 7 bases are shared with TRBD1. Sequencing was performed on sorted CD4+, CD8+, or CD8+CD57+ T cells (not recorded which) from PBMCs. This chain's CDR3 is CASSLFGDSGEKLFF. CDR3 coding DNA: TGTGCCAGCAGCTTATTTGGGGACAGTGGTGAAAAACTGTTTTTT.